This TCR beta chain was captured in a study of regulatory T cells in long-lasting Graves disease. Time point meaning: persistent/refractory GD, antithyroid drugs over 5 years with positive TRAb. From RNA extracted from PBMCs, the TCR library was made. Arm-PCR with iRepertoire HTBI primers amplified the CDR3 regions for these TCR beta libraries. TCRdb redid the calling of the multiplex PCR reads with MiXCR, one entry per CDR3 protein. The table lists approximately 440,000 distinct CDR3 sequences, around a quarter of them singletons. The germline CDR1 and CDR2 sequences are GTSNPN and SVGIG (reference sequence). This CDR3 has 13 amino acids. To note about this clonotype: One junction end does not reproduce the germline sequence, and a read error may be involved.

The chain joins TRBV30 to TRBJ1-1; 8 bases line up with TRBD1. Sequences were derived from peripheral blood mononuclear cells (PBMCs), sampled when the disease was refractory, from a patient treated with antithyroid drugs. The clonotype originates from a female donor with Graves disease. The CDR3, as DNA: TGTGCCTGGAGACGGACAGGGAACACTGAAGCTCTCTTT. It encodes CAWRRTGNTEALF.